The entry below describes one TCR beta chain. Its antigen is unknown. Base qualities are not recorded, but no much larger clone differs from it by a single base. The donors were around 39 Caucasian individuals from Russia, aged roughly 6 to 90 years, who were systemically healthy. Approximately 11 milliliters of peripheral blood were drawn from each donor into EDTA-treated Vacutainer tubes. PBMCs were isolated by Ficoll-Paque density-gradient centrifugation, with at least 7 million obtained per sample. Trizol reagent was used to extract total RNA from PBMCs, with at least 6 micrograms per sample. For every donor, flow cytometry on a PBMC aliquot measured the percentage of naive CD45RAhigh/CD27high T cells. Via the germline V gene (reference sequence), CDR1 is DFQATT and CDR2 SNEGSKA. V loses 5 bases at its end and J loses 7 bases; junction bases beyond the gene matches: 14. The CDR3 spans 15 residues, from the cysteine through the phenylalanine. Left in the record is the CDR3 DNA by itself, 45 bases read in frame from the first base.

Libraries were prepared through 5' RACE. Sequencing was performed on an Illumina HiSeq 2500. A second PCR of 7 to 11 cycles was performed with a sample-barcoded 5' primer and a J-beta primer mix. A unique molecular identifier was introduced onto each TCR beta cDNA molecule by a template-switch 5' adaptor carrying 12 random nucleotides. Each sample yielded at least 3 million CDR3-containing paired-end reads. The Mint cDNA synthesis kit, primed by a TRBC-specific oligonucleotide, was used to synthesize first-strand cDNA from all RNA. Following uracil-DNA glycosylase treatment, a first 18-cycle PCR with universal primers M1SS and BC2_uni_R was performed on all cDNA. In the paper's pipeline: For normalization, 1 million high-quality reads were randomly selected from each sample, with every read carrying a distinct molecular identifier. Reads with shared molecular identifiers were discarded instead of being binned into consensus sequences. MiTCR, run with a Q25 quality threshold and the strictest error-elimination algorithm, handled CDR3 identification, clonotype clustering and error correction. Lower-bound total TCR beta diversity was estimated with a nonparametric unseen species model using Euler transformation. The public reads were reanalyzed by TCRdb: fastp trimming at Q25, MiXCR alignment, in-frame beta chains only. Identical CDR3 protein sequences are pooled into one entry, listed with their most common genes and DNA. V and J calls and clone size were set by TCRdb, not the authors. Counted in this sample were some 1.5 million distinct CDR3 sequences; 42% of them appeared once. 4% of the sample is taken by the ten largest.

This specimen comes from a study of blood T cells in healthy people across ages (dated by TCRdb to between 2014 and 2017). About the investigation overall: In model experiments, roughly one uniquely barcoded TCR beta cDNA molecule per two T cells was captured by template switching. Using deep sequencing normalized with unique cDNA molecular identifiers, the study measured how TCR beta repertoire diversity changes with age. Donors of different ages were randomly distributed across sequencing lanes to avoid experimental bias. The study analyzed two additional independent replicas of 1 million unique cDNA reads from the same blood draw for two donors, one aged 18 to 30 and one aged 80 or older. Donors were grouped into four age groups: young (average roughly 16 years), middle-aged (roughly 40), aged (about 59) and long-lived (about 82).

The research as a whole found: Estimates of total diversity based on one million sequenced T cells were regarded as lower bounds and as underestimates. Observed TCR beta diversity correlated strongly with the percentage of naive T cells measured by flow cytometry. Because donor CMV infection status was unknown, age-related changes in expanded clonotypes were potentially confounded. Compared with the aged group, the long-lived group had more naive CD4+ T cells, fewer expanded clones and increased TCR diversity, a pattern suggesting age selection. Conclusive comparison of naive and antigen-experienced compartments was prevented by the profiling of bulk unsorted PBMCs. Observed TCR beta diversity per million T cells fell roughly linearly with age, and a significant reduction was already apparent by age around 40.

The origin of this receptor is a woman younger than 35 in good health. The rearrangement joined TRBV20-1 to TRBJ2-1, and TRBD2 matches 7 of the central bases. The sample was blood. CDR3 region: CSAAAGLPEKNEQFF. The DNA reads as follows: TGCAGTGCTGCCGCGGGACTACCGGAAAAAAATGAGCAGTTCTTC.